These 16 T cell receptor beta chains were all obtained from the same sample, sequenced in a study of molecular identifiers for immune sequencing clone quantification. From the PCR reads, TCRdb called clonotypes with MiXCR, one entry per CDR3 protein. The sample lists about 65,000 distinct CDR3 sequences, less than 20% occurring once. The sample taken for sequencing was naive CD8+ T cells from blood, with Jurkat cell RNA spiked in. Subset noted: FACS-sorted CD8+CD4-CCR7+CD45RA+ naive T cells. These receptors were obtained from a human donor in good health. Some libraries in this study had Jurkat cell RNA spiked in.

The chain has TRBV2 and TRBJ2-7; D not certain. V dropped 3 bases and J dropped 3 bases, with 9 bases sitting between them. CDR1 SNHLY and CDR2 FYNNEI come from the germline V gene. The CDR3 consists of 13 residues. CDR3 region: CASSEFQSYEQYF. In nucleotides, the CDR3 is TGTGCCAGCAGTGAGTTCCAGAGCTACGAGCAGTACTTC.

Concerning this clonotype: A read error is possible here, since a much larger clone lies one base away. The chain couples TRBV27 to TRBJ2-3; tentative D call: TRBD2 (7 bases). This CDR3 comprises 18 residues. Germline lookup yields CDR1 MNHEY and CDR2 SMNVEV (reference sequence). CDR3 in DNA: TGTGTCAGCAGTTTATTGGCGCACGGGGGGACAAGGACAGATACGCAGTATTTT. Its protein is CVSSLLAHGGTRTDTQYF.

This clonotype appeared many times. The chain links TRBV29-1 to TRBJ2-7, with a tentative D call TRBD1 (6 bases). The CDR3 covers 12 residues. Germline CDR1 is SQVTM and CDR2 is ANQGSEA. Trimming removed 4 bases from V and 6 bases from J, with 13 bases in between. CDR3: CSVGRQGTEQYF. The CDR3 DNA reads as TGCAGCGTTGGGAGGCAGGGGACCGAGCAGTACTTC.

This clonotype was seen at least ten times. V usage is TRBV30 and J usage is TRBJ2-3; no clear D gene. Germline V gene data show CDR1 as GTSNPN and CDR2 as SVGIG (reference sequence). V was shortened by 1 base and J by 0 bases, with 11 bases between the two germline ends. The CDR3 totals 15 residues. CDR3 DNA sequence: TGTGCCTGGAGTGGCATTCCAACTAGCACAGATACGCAGTATTTT. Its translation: CAWSGIPTSTDTQYF.

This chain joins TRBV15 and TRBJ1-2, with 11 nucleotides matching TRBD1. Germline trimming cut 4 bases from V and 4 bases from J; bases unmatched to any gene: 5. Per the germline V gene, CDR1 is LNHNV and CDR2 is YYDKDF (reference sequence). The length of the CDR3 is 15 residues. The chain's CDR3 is CATSKGTGGIYGYTF. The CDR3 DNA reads TGTGCCACCAGCAAAGGGACAGGGGGGATCTATGGCTACACCTTC.

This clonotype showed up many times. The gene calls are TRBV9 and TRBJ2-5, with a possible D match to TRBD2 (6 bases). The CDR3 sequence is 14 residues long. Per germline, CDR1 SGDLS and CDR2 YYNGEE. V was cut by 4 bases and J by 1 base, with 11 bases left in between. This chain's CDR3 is CASSPWDFQETQYF. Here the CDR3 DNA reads TGTGCCAGCAGCCCCTGGGACTTCCAAGAGACCCAGTACTTC.

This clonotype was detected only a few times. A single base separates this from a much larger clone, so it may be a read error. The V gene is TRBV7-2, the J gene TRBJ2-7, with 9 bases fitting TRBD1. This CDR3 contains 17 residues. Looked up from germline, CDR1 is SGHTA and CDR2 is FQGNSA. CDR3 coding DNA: TGTGCCAGCAGCTTATCCGCCGGGGGACAGGGCTTCTACGGGCAGTACTTC. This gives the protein CASSLSAGGQGFYGQYF.

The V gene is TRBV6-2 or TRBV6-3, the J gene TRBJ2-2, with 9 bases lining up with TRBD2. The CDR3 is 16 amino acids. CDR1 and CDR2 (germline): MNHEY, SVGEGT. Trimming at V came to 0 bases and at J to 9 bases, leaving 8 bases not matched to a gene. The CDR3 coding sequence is TGTGCCAGCAGTTACTCGAGCGCGGGAGGGCCAAGGGAGCTGTTTTTT. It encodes CASSYSSAGGPRELFF.

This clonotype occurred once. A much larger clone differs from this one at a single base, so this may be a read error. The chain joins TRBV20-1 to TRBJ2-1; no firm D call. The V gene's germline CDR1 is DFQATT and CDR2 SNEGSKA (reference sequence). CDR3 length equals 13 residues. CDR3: CSARDGSYHERFF. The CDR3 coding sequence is TGCAGTGCTAGAGATGGAAGCTATCATGAGCGGTTCTTC.

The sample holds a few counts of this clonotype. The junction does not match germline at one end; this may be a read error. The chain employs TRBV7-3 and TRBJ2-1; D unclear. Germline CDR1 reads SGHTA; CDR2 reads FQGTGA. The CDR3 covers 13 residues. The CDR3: CASSLVSCNEQFF. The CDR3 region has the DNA TGTGCCAGCAGCTTAGTGTCCTGCAATGAGCAGTTCTTC. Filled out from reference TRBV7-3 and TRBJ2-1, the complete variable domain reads GAGVSQTPSNKVTEKGKYVELRCDPISGHTALYWYRQSLGQGPEFLIYFQGTGAADDSGLPNDRFFAVRPEGSVSTLKIQRTERGDSAVYLCASSLVSCNEQFFGPGTRLTVL.

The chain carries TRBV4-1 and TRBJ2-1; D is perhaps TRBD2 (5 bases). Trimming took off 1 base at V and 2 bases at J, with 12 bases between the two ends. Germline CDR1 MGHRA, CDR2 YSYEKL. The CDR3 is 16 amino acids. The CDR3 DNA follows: TGCGCCAGCAGCCAAGGGCAGCGGAGCCCCTACAATGAGCAGTTCTTC. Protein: CASSQGQRSPYNEQFF.

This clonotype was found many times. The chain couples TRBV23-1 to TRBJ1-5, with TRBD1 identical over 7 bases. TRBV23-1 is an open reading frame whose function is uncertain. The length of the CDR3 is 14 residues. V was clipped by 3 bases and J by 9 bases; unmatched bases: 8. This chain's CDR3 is CASSQEQGFLPQHF. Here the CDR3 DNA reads TGCGCCAGCAGTCAGGAACAGGGGTTCTTGCCCCAGCATTTT.

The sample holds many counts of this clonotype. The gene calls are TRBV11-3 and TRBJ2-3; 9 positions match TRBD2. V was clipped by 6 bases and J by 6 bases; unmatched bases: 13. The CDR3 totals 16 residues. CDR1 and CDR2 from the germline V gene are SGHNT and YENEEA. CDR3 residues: CASSSTSGRMGDTQYF. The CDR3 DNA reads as TGTGCCAGCAGTTCCACTAGCGGGCGGATGGGGGATACGCAGTATTTT.

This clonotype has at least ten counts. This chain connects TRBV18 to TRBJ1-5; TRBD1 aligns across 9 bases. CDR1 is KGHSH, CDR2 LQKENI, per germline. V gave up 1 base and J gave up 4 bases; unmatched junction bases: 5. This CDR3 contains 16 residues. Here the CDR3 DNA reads TGTGCCAGCTCACCACAACAGGGGGCCGGTAATCAGCCCCAGCATTTT. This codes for CASSPQQGAGNQPQHF.

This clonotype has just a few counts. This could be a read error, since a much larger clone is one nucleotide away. In DNA form, the CDR3 reads TGTGCCAGCAGCTCGTGGGGACGGAATTGCAATGAGCAGTTCTTC. Its translation: CASSSWGRNCNEQFF. The rearrangement uses TRBV7-8 and TRBJ2-1; D could derive from TRBD1 or TRBD2 (5 bases each). V was cut by 4 bases and J by 6 bases, with 16 bases left in between. The length of the CDR3 is 15 residues. Germline-derived CDR1 and CDR2 are SGHVS and FQNEAQ.

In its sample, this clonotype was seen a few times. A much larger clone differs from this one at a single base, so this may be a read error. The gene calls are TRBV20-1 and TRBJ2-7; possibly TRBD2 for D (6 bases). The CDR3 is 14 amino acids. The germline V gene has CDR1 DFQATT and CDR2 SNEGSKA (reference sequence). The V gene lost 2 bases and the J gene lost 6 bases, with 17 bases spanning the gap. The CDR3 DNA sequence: TGCAGTGCTAGATCGAGGGACGGGGGTCGCGAGCAGTACTTC. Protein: CSARSRDGGREQYF.